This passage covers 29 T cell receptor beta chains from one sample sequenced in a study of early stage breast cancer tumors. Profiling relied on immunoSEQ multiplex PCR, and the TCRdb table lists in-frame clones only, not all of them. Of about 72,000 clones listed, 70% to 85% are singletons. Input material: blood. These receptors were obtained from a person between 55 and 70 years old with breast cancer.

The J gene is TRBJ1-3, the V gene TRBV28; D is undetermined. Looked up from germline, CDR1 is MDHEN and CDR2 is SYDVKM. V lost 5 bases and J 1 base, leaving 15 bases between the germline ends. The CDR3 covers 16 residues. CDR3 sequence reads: CASSEVGRNSGNTIYF. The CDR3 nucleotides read TGTGCCAGCAGTGAGGTAGGGAGGAATTCTGGAAACACCATATATTTT.

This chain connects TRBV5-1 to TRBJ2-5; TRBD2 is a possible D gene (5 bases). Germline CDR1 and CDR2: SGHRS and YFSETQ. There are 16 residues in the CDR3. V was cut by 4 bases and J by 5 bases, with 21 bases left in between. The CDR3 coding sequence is TGCGCCAGCAGCCAGGAGGCAGTCCGGCTGTTGGAGACCCAGTACTTC. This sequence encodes CASSQEAVRLLETQYF.

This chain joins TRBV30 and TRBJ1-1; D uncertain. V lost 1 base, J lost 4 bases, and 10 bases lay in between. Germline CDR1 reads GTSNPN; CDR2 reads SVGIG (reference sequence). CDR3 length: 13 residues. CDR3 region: CAWSENRGTEAFF. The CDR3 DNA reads TGTGCCTGGAGTGAAAACCGGGGCACTGAAGCTTTCTTT.

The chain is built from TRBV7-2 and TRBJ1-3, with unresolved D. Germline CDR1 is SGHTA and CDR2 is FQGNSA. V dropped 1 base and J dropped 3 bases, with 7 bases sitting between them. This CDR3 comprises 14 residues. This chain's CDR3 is CASSLGPSGNTIYF. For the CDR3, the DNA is TGTGCCAGCAGCTTAGGGCCCAGTGGAAACACCATATATTTT.

The DNA for the CDR3 is TGTGCCAGCAGCGAGGACAGGGCCCCATCTGGGGCCAACGTCCTGACTTTC. Protein: CASSEDRAPSGANVLTF. The chain employs TRBV9 and TRBJ2-6, with TRBD1 identical over 8 bases. After removal of 3 bases from V and 1 base from J, the junction contained 6 bases not matched to a gene. The germline CDR1 and CDR2 sequences are SGDLS and YYNGEE. This CDR3 region has 17 residues.

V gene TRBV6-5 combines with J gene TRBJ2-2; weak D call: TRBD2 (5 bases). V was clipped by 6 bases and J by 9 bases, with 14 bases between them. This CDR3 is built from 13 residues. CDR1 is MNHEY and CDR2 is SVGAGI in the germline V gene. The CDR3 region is CASRVSEGRELFF. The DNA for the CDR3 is TGTGCCAGCAGAGTCTCCGAGGGCAGGGAGCTGTTTTTT.

CDR3 sequence: CAINRDTYEQYF. DNA for the CDR3: TGTGCCATCAATAGGGATACCTACGAGCAGTACTTC. The J gene is TRBJ2-7, the V gene TRBV10-3; D is unresolved. CDR1 and CDR2 (germline): ENHRY, SYGVKD. V lost 7 bases, J lost 2 bases, and 9 bases lay in between. CDR3 length: 12 residues.

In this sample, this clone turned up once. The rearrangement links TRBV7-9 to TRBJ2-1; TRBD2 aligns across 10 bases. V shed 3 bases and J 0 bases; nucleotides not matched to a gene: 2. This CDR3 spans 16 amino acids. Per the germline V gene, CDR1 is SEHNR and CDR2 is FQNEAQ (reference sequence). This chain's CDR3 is CASSLRTSGSYNEQFF. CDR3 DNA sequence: TGTGCCAGCAGCTTGAGGACTAGCGGCTCCTACAATGAGCAGTTCTTC.

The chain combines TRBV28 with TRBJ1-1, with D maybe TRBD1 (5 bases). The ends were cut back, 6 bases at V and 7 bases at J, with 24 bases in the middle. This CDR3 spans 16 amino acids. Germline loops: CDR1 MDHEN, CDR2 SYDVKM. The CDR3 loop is CASRSPVRGQQDEAFF. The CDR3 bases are TGTGCCAGCAGGAGCCCAGTTAGGGGTCAACAAGATGAAGCTTTCTTT.

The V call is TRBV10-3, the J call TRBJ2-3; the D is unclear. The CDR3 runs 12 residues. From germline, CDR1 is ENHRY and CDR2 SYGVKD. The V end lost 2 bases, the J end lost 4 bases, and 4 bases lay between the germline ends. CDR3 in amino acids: CAISEMADTQYF. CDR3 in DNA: TGTGCCATCAGTGAGATGGCAGATACGCAGTATTTT.

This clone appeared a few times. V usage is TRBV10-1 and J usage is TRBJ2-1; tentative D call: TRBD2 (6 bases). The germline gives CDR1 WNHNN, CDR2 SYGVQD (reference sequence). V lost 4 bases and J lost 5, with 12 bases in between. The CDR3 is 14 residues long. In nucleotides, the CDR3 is TGCGCCAGCAGTGGGACTAAAGTACACAATGAGCAGTTCTTC. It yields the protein CASSGTKVHNEQFF.

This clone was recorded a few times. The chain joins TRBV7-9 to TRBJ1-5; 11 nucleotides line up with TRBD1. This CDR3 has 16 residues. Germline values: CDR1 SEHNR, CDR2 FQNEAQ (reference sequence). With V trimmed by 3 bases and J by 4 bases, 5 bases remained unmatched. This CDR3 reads CASSLAGTGGNQPQHF. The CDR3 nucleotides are TGTGCCAGCAGCTTGGCCGGGACAGGGGGGAATCAGCCCCAGCATTTT.

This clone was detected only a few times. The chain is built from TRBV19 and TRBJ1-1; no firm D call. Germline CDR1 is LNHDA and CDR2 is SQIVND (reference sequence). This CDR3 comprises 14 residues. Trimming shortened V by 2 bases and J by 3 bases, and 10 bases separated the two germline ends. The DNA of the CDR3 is TGTGCCAGTAGTATAAGAGGTCCGGACACTGAAGCTTTCTTT. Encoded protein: CASSIRGPDTEAFF.

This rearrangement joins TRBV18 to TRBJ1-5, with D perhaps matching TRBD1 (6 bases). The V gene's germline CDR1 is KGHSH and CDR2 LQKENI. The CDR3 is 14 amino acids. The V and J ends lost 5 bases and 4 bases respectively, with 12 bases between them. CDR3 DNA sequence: TGTGCCAGCTCATTAACAGGGTTTAATCAGCCCCAGCATTTT. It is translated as CASSLTGFNQPQHF.

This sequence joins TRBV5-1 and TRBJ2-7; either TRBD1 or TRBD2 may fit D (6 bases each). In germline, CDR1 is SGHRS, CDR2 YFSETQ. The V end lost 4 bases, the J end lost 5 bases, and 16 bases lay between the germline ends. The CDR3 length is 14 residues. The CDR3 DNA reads TGCGCCAGCAGCCCCTGTCGGGGGCTCGACGAGCAGTACTTC. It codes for CASSPCRGLDEQYF.

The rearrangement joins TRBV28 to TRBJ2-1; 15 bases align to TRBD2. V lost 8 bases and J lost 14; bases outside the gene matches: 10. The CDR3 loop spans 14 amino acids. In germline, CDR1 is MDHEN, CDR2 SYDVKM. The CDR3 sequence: CASSRTSGGEVEFF. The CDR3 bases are TGTGCCAGCTCCCGGACTAGCGGGGGGGAGGTTGAGTTCTTC.

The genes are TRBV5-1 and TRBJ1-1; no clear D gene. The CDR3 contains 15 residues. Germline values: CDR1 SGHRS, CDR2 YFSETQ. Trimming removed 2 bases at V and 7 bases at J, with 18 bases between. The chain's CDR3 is CASSLDQRPAGEAFF. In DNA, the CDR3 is TGCGCCAGCAGCTTAGATCAGAGGCCCGCCGGTGAAGCTTTCTTT.

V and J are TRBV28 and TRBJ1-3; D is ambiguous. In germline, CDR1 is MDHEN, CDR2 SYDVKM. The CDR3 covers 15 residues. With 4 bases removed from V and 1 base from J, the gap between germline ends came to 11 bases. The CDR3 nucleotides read TGTGCCAGCAGTTCAAGGCTGTATTCTGGAAACACCATATATTTT. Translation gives CASSSRLYSGNTIYF.

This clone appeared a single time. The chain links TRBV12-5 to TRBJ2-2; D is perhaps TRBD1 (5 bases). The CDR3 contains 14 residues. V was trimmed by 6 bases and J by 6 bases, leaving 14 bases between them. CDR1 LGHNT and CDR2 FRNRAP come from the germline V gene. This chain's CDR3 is CASGATSGPGELFF. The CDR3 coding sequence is TGTGCTAGTGGCGCAACCTCAGGGCCCGGGGAGCTGTTTTTT.

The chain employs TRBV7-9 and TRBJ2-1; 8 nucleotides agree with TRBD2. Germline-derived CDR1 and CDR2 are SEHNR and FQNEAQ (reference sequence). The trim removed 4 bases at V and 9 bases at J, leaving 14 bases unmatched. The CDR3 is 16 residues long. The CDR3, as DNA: TGTGCCAGCAGCTACTCCGGGGGGGTCGCCTATGGTGAGCAGTTCTTC. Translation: CASSYSGGVAYGEQFF.

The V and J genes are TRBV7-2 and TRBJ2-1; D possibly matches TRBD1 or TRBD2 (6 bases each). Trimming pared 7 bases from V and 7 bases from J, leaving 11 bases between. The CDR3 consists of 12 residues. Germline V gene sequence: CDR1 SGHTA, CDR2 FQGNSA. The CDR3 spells CASTPGANEQFF. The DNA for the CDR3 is TGTGCCAGCACCCCGGGGGCAAATGAGCAGTTCTTC.

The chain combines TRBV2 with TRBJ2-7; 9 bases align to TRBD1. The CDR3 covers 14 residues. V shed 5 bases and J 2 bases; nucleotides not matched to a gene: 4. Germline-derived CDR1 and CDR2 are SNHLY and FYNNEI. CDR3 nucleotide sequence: TGTGCCAGCAGTTATGGGACAGGGACCTACGAGCAGTACTTC. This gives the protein CASSYGTGTYEQYF.

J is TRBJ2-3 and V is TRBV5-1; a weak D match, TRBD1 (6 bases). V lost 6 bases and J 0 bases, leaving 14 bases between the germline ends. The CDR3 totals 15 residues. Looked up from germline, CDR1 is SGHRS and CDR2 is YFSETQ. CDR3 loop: CASIEQGRSTDTQYF. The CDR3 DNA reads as TGCGCCAGCATAGAACAGGGACGGAGCACAGATACGCAGTATTTT.

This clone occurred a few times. For the CDR3, the DNA is TGTGCCAGCAGTGAGTGGAGGGAGAATCAGCCCCAGCATTTT. This gives the protein CASSEWRENQPQHF. J is TRBJ1-5 and V is TRBV2, with D hard to call. This CDR3 has 14 amino acids. The V gene's germline CDR1 is SNHLY and CDR2 FYNNEI. The V and J ends lost 3 bases and 4 bases respectively, with 10 bases between them.

The CDR3, as DNA: TGTGCCAGCCGGGACACTCCTGAAAAACTGTTTTTT. Protein: CASRDTPEKLFF. This chain joins TRBV6-1 and TRBJ1-4; tentative D call: TRBD1 (6 bases). V was shortened by 8 bases and J by 7 bases, with 11 bases between the two germline ends. From germline, CDR1 is MNHNS and CDR2 SASEGT. The CDR3 sequence is 12 residues long.

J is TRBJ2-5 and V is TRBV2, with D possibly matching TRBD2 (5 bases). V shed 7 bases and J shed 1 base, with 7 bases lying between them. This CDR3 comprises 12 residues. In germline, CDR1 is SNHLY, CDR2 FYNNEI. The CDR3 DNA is TGTGCCAGCACGGAGGTCCAAGAGACCCAGTACTTC. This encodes CASTEVQETQYF.

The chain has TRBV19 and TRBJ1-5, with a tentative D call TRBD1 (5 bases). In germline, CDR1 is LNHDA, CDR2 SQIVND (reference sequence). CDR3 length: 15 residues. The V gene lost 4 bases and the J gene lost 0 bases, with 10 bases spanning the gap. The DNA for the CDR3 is TGTGCCAGTAGTAGGGACGGTGATAGCAATCAGCCCCAGCATTTT. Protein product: CASSRDGDSNQPQHF.

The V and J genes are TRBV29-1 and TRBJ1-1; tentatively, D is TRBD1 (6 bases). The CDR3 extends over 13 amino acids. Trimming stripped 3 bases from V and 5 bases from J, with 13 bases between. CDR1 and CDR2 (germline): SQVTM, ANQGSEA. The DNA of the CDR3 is TGCAGCGTTGATTATACAGGGCTAACTGAAGCTTTCTTT. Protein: CSVDYTGLTEAFF.

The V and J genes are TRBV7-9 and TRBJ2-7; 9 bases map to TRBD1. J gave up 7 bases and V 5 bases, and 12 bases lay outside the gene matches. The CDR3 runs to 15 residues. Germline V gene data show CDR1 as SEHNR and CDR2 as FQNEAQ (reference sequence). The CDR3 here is CASSGRDRVPGEQYF. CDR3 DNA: TGTGCCAGCAGCGGTAGGGACAGGGTCCCTGGGGAGCAGTACTTC.